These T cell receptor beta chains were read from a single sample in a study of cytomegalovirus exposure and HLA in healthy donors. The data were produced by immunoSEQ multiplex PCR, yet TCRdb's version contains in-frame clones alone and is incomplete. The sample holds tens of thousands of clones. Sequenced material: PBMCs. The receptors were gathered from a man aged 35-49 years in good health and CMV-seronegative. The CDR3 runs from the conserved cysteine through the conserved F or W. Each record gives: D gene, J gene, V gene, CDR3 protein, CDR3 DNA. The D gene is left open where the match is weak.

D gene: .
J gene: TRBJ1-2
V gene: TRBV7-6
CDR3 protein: CASSPVGGAGYGYTF
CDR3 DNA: TGTGCCAGCAGCCCGGTCGGGGGGGCCGGGTATGGCTACACCTTC

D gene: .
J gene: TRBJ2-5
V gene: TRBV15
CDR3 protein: CATSRATWETQYF
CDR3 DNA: TGTGCCACCAGCAGAGCGACATGGGAGACCCAGTACTTC

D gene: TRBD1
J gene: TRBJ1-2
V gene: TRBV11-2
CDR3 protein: CASSFGRDRLYGYTF
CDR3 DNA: TGTGCCAGCAGCTTTGGCCGGGACAGACTCTATGGCTACACCTTC

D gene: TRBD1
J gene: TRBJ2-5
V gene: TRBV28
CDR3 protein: CASSFARGQQETQYF
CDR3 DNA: TGTGCCAGCAGTTTCGCCAGGGGGCAACAAGAGACCCAGTACTTC

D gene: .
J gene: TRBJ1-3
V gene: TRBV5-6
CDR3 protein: CASSLWAGGSTIYF
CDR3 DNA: TGTGCCAGCAGCTTGTGGGCAGGTGGAAGCACCATATATTTT

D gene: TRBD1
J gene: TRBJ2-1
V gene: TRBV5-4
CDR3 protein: CASSDGPDRVVSNEQFF
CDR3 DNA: TGTGCCAGCAGCGATGGCCCGGACAGGGTAGTGAGTAATGAGCAGTTCTTC

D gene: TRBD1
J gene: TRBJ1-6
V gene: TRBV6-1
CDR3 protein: CASSEPTGTGNSPLHF
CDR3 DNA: TGTGCCAGCAGTGAACCCACCGGGACAGGGAATTCACCCCTCCACTTT

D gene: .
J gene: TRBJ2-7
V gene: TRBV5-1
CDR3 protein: CASSLGGDSYEQYF
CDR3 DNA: TGCGCCAGCAGCTTGGGCGGAGACTCCTACGAGCAGTACTTC

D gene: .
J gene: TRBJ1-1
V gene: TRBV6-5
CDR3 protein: CASSARGGLNTEAFF
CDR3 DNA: TGTGCCAGCAGTGCCCGGGGGGGACTGAACACTGAAGCTTTCTTT

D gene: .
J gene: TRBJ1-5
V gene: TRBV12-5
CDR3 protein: CASAPGSSGNQPQHF
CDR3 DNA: TGTGCTAGTGCCCCCGGGTCAAGTGGGAATCAGCCCCAGCATTTT

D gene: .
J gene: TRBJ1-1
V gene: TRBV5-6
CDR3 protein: CASSLLGGPANTEAFF
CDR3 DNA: TGTGCCAGCAGCTTGTTGGGGGGGCCGGCGAACACTGAAGCTTTCTTT

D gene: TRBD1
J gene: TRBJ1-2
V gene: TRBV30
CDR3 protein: CAWNRGQRDGYTF
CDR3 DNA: TGTGCCTGGAACAGGGGGCAGAGGGATGGCTACACCTTC

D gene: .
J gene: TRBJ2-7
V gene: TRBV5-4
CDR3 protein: CASTQVEEQYF
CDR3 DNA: TGTGCCAGCACGCAGGTAGAGGAGCAGTACTTC

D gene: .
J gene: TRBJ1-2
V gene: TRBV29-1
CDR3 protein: CSVAQAANYGYTF
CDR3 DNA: TGCAGCGTTGCACAGGCAGCTAACTATGGCTACACCTTC

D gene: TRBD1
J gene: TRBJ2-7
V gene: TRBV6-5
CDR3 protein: CASSYGTGLEQYF
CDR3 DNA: TGTGCCAGCAGTTACGGGACAGGACTGGAGCAGTACTTC

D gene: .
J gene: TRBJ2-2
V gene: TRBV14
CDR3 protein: CASSQVKGWYTGELFF
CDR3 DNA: TGTGCCAGCAGCCAAGTCAAGGGGTGGTACACCGGGGAGCTGTTTTTT

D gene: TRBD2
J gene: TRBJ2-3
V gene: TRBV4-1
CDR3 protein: CASSQPSGSDTQYF
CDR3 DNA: TGCGCCAGCAGCCAGCCTAGCGGGAGCGATACGCAGTATTTT

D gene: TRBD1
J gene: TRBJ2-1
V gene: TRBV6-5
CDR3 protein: CASSTTGDIYNEQFF
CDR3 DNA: TGTGCCAGCAGCACTACAGGGGACATCTACAATGAGCAGTTCTTC

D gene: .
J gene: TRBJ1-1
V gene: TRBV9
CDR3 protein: CASSGGGAENTEAFF
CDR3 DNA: TGTGCCAGCAGCGGGGGAGGGGCGGAGAACACTGAAGCTTTCTTT

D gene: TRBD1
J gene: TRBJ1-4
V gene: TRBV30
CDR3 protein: CAWSTGGREKLFF
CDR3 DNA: TGTGCCTGGAGTACAGGGGGCAGGGAAAAACTGTTTTTT